The clone carrying this TCR beta chain was detected once. The CDR3 has 12 residues. Germline V CDR1 and CDR2: GTSNPN, SVGIG (reference sequence). V was cut by 1 base and J by 8 bases, with 11 bases left in between. The data stem from a study of blood T cell repertoires in COVID-19. Study background: T cells, B-cell-depleted T cells, or PBMCs supplied cDNA or gDNA.

Per the original methods: Using reference gene primer amplification, nucleated cell counts were estimated. Repertoires were generated with immunoSEQ multiplex PCR, while TCRdb's copy carries only in-frame clones and drops some. That table gives V, J and clone size, and the DNA gave D and trimming. This sample has 100,000 or so clones, with roughly 89% found just once. This chain uses TRBV30 with TRBJ1-2; D is perhaps TRBD1 (5 bases). This TCR was recovered from a man in his 70s with acute or convalescent COVID-19. Input material: peripheral blood. DNA of the CDR3: TGTGCCTGGAGTGGGGGGGAGGGAGGCTACACCTTC. It specifies CAWSGGEGGYTF.